This entry features one T cell receptor beta chain sequence. The data derive from a study of OX40 agonist ivuxolimab in advanced cancers. Study in general: Recorded diagnoses for dose-escalation patients were hepatocellular carcinoma, melanoma, renal cell or head and neck cancer. Cohort: roughly 80% men, mean age approximately 60, aged about 20 to 80.

Method: immunoSEQ multiplex PCR; TCRdb's copy keeps in-frame clones and lacks some. The sample lists some 84,000 clones, roughly 87% seen once, with 0.19% in the top ten. This CDR3 has 15 residues. V was clipped by 4 bases and J by 5 bases; unmatched bases: 6. Per the germline V gene, CDR1 is SGHTA and CDR2 is FQGTGA. The genes are TRBV7-3 and TRBJ1-1, with 11 bases lining up with TRBD1. This sequence originates from an adult with an advanced solid tumor such as melanoma, head and neck, liver or kidney cancer. The sample here was CD4+ or CD8+ T cells sorted from blood, taken in a trial of the OX40 agonist ivuxolimab. CDR3 sequence reads: CASSSGQGAGTEAFF. Here the CDR3 DNA reads TGTGCCAGCAGCTCCGGACAGGGGGCAGGTACTGAAGCTTTCTTT.